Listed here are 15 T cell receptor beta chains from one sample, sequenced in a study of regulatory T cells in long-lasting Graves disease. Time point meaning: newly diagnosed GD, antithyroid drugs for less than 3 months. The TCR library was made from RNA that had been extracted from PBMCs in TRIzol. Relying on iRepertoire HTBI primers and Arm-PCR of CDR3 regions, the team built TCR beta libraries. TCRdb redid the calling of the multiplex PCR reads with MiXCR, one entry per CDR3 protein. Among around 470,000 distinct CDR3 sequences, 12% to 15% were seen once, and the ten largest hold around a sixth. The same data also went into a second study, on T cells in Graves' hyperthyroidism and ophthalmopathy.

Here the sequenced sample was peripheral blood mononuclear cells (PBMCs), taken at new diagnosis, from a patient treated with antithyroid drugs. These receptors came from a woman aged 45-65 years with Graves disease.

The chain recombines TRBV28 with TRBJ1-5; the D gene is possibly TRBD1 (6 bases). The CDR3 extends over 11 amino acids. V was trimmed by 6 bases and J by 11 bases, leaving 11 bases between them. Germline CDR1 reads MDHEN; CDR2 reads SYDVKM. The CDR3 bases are TGTGCCAGCAGCCCCAGGGGAGCCCAGCATTTT. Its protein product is CASSPRGAQHF.

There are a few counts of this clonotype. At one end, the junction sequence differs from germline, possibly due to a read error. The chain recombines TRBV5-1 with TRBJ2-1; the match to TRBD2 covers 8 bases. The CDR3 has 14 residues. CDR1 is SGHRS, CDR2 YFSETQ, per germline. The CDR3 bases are TGCGCCAGCAGCTTGGCGAGCGGGAGTCGGGAGCAGCTCTTC. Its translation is CASSLASGSREQLF.

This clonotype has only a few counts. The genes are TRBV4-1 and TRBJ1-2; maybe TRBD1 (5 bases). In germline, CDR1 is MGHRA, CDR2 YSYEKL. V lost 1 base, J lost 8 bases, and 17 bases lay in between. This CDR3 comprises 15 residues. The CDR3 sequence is CASSQGIPGTPGYTF. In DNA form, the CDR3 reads TGCGCCAGCAGCCAAGGTATCCCCGGGACCCCGGGCTACACCTTC.

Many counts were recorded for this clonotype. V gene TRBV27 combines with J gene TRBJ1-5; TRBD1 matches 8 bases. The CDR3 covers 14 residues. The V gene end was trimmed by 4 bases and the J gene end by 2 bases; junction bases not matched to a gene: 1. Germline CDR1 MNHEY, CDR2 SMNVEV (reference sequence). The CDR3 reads CASSSQGGNQPQHF. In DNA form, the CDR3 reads TGTGCCAGCAGTTCACAGGGGGGCAATCAGCCCCAGCATTTT.

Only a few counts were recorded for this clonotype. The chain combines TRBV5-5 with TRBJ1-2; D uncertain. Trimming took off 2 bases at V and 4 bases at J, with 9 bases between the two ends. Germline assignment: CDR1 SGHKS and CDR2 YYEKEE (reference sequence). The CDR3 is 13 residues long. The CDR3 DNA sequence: TGTGCCAGCAGCTTAACGGTGGTCTATGGCTACACCTTC. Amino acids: CASSLTVVYGYTF. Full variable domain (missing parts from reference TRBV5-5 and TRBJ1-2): DAGVTQSPTHLIKTRGQQVTLRCSPISGHKSVSWYQQVLGQGPQFIFQYYEKEERGRGNFPDRFSARQFPNYSSELNVNALLLGDSALYLCASSLTVVYGYTFGSGTRLTVV.

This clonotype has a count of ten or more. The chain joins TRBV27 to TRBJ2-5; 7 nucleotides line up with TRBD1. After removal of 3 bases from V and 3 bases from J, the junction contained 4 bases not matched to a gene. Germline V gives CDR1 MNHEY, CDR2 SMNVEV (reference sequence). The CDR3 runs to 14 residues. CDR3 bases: TGTGCCAGCAGTTTCCACGACAGGGAAGAGACCCAGTACTTC. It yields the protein CASSFHDREETQYF.

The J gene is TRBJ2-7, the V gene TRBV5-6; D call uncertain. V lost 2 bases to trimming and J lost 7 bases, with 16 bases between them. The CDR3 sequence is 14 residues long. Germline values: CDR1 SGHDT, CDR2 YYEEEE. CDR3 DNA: TGTGCCAGCAGCTTTGGGATCTCTAAAAGGGAGCAGTACTTC. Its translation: CASSFGISKREQYF.

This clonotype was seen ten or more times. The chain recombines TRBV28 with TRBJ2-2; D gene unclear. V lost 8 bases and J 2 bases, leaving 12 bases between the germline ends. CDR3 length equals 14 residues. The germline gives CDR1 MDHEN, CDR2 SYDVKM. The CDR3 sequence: CASGLTENTGELFF. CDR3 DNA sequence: TGTGCCAGCGGCCTGACTGAAAACACCGGGGAGCTGTTTTTT.

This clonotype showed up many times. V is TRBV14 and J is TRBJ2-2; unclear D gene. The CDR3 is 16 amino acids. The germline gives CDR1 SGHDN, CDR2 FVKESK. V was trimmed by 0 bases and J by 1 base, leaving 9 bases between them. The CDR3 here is CASSQEALVNTGELFF. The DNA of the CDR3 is TGTGCCAGCAGCCAAGAGGCCCTAGTGAACACCGGGGAGCTGTTTTTT. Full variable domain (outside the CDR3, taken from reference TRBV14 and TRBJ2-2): EAGVTQFPSHSVIEKGQTVTLRCDPISGHDNLYWYRRVMGKEIKFLLHFVKESKQDESGMPNNRFLAERTGGTYSTLKVQPAELEDSGVYFCASSQEALVNTGELFFGEGSRLTVL.

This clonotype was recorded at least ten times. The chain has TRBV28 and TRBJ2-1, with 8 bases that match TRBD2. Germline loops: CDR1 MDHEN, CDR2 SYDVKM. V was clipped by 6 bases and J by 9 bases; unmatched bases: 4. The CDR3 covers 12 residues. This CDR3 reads CASSGRVTEQFF. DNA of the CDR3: TGTGCCAGCAGCGGGAGGGTCACTGAGCAGTTCTTC.

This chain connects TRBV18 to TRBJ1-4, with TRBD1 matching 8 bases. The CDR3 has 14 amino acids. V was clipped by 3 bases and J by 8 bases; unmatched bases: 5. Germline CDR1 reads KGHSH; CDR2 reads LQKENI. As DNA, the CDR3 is TGTGCCAGCTCACCTCAGGGGGCGGAAGAAAAACTGTTTTTT. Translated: CASSPQGAEEKLFF.

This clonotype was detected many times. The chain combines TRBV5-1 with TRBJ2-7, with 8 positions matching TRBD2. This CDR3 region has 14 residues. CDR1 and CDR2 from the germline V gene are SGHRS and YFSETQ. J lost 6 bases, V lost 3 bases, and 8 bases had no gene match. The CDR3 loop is CASSWGTRGGEQYF. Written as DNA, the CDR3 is TGCGCCAGCAGCTGGGGGACTCGGGGGGGCGAGCAGTACTTC.

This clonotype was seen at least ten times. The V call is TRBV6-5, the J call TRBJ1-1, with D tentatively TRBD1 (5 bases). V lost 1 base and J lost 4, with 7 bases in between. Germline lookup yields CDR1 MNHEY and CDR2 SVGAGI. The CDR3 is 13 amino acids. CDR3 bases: TGTGCCAGCAGTTACTTTCAGGGCACTGAAGCTTTCTTT. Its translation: CASSYFQGTEAFF.

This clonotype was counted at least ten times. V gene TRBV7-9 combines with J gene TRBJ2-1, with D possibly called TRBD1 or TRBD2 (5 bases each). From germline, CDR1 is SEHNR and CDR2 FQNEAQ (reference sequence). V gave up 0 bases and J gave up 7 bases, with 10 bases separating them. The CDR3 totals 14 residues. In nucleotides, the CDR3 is TGTGCCAGCAGCTTAGCGGGGACCGGGAATGAGCAGTTCTTC. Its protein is CASSLAGTGNEQFF.

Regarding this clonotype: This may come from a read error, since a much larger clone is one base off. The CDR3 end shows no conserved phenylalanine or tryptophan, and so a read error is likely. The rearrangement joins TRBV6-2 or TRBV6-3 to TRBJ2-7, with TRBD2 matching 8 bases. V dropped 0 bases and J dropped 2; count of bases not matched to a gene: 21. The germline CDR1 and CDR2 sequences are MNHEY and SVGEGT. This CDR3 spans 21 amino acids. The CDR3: CASSYSVPQGLETPLPYEQYL. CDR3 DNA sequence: TGTGCCAGCAGTTACTCAGTCCCGCAGGGACTAGAGACACCCCTCCCCTACGAGCAGTACCTC.